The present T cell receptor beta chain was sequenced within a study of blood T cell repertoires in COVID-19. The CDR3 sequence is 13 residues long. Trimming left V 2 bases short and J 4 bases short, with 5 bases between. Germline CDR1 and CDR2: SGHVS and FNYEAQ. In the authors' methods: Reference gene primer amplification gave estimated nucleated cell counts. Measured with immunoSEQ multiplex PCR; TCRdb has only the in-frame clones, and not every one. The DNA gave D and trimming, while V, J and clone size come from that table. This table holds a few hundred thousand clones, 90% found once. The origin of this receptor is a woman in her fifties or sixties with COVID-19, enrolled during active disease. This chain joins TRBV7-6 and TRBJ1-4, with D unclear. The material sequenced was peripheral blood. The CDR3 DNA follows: TGTGCCAGCAGCTTAAGCCGTAATGAAAAACTGTTTTTT. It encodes CASSLSRNEKLFF.